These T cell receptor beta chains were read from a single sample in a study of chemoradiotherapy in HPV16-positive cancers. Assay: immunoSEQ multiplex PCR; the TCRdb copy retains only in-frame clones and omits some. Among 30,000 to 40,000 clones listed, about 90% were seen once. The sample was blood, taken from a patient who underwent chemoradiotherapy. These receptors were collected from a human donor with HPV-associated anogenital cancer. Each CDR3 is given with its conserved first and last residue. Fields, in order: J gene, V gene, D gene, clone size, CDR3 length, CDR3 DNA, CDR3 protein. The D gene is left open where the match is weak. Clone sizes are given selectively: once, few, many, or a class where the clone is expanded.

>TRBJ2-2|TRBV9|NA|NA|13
TGTGCCAGCAGCAAAGAATTCACCGGGGAGCTGTTTTTT
CASSKEFTGELFF
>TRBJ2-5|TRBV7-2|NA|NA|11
TGTGCCAGTCAACGACAAGAGACCCAGTACTTC
CASQRQETQYF
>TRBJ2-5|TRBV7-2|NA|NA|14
TGTGCCAGCAGCTTAGCGGGGTTACAAGAGACCCAGTACTTC
CASSLAGLQETQYF
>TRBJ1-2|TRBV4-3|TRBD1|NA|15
TGCGCCAGCAGCCGAAGATTGGACAGGGACTATGGCTACACCTTC
CASSRRLDRDYGYTF
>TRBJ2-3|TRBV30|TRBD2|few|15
TGTGCCTGGAGCCGCGGGGGATCTCTCACAGATACGCAGTATTTT
CAWSRGGSLTDTQYF
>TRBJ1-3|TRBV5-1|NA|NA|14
TGCGCCAGCAGCACAGGACAGTCTGGAAACACCATATATTTT
CASSTGQSGNTIYF
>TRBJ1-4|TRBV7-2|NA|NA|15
TGTGCCAGCAGCTTTCTCGGGCGGTCTAATGAAAAACTGTTTTTT
CASSFLGRSNEKLFF
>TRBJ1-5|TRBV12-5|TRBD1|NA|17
TGTGCTAGTGGCTCCGGGACAGGGCTTTTTAGCAATCAGCCCCAGCATTTT
CASGSGTGLFSNQPQHF
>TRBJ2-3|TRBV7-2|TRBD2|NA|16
TGTGCCAGCAGCCCCGGGACTAGCGGATACACAGATACGCAGTATTTT
CASSPGTSGYTDTQYF
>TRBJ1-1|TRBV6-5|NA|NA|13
TGTGCCAGCAGTCGAGGGGGGGACACTGAAGCTTTCTTT
CASSRGGDTEAFF
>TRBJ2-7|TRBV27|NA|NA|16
TGTGCCAGCTCCTACAGAGGACCGGGAGCCTACTACGAGCAGTACTTC
CASSYRGPGAYYEQYF
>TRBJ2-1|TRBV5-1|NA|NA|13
TGCGCCAGCGATGGTGGGGGGAACAATGAGCAGTTCTTC
CASDGGGNNEQFF
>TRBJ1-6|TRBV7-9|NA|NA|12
TGTGCCAGCAGCACCTATAATTCACCCCTCCACTTT
CASSTYNSPLHF
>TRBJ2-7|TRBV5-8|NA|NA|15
TGTGCCAGCAGCCCAGGTCAGGGGCGACCCTACGAGCAGTACTTC
CASSPGQGRPYEQYF
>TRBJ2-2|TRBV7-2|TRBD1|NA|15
TGTGCCGCCGGGACAGGGGTAGGGTACACCGGGGAGCTGTTTTTT
CAAGTGVGYTGELFF
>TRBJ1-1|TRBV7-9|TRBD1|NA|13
TGTGCCAGCAGCTTGACAGGGGAGGCTGAAGCTTTCTTT
CASSLTGEAEAFF
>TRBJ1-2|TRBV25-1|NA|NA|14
TGTGCCAGCAGTGCTGGAATGCGGGACTATGGCTACACCTTC
CASSAGMRDYGYTF
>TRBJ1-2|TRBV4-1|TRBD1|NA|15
TGCGCCAGCAGCCAAACCGACAGGGAAAACTATGGCTACACCTTC
CASSQTDRENYGYTF
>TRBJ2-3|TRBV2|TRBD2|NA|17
TGTGCCAGCGGATGGGGAGGGCGGGGCCTGGTCGGAGATACGCAGTATTTT
CASGWGGRGLVGDTQYF
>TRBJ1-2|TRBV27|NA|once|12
TGTGCCAGCAGTGTCGGAGGCTATGGCTACACCTTC
CASSVGGYGYTF
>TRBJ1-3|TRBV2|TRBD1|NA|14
TGTGCCAGCAGAGGGGACAGGGCTGGAAACACCATATATTTT
CASRGDRAGNTIYF
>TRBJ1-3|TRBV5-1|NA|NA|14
TGCGCCAGCAGCTTGAATCCGTCTGGAAACACCATATATTTT
CASSLNPSGNTIYF
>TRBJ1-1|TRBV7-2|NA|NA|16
TGTGCCAGCAGCTCAGTCTCAGGCGGCCTGTACACTGAAGCTTTCTTT
CASSSVSGGLYTEAFF
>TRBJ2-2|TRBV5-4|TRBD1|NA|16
TGTGCCAGCAGCGCCGACAGGGGCGTAAGCACCGGGGAGCTGTTTTTT
CASSADRGVSTGELFF
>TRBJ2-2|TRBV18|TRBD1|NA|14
TGTGCCAGCTCACGGGACAGGAACACCGGGGAGCTGTTTTTT
CASSRDRNTGELFF
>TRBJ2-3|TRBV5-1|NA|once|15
TGCGCCAGCAGCTTCGGGGCGGCCCTTTCAGATACGCAGTATTTT
CASSFGAALSDTQYF
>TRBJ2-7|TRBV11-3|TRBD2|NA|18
TGTGCCAGCAGCTTAGGGGGAAGCGGGGGCCCCGGCGGCATCGAGCAGTACTTC
CASSLGGSGGPGGIEQYF
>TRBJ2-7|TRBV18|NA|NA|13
TGTGCCAGCTCACCGGCAAGGGCCTACGAGCAGTACTTC
CASSPARAYEQYF
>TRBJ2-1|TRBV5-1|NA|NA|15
TGCGCCAGCAGCCGGGATGGGGTAGTCGGCAATGAGCAGTTCTTC
CASSRDGVVGNEQFF
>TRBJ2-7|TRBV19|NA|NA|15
TGTGCCAGTAGTACAGGACCCACGGGGGCCTACGAGCAGTACTTC
CASSTGPTGAYEQYF
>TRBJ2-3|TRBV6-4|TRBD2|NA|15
TGTGCCAGCAGGCCCCCCCCAGCGGGGGGGTGTACGCAGTATTTT
CASRPPPAGGCTQYF
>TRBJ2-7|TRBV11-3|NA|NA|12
TGTGCCAGCAGCTTAGGTCGAGGGGAGCAGTACTTC
CASSLGRGEQYF
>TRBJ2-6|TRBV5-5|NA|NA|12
TGTGCCAGCTCCCCTGGGGCCAACGTCCTGACTTTC
CASSPGANVLTF
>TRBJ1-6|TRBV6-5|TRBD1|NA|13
TGTGCCAGCAGGGACAGGAGTCATTCACCCCTCCACTTT
CASRDRSHSPLHF
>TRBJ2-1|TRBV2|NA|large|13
TGTGCCAGAACGGGGGGCACCAAGAATGAGCAGTTCTTC
CARTGGTKNEQFF
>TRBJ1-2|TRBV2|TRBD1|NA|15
TGTGCCAGCAGTGAATGGAGGGGGCAAAACTATGGCTACACCTTC
CASSEWRGQNYGYTF
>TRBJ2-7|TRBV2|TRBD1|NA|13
TGTGCCAGCAGCTCCGGACAGGGGGTTGAGCAGTACTTC
CASSSGQGVEQYF
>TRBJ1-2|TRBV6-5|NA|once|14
TGTGCCAGCAGTTACGGAGGCAGGTTGTATGGCTACACCTTC
CASSYGGRLYGYTF
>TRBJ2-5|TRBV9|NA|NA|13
TGTGCCAGCAGCAAATCAGTGGGCGAGACCCAGTACTTC
CASSKSVGETQYF
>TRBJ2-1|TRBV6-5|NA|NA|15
TGTGCCAGCAGCCGCGACAGGACCCCATACAATGAGCAGTTCTTC
CASSRDRTPYNEQFF
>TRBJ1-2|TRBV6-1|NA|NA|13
TGTGCCAGCAGTCTACCCCCTGGCTATGGCTACACCTTC
CASSLPPGYGYTF
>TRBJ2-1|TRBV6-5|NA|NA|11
TGTGCCAGCAGTTACTTCAATGAGCAGTTCTTC
CASSYFNEQFF
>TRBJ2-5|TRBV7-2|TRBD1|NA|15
TGTGCCAGCAGCCCGAGGACAGGGGGCGAGGGGACCCAGTACTTC
CASSPRTGGEGTQYF
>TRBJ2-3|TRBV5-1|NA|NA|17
TGCGCCAGCAGCTTGGCGTCCGGCTCCCGTAGCACAGATACGCAGTATTTT
CASSLASGSRSTDTQYF
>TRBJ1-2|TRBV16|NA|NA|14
TGTGCCAGCACGCCTGTGAGGGTAGACTATGGCTACACCTTC
CASTPVRVDYGYTF
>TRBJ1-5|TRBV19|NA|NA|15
TGTGCCAGTAGTGCGTTCAGGGGAATCAATCAGCCCCAGCATTTT
CASSAFRGINQPQHF